The clone carrying this TCR beta chain was picked up many times. Antigen specificity is unknown. The V gene end was trimmed by 6 bases and the J gene end by 6 bases; junction bases not matched to a gene: 12. The CDR3 runs 14 residues. Germline V lookup: CDR1 DFQATT, CDR2 SNEGSKA (reference sequence). TCRdb passed the RT-PCR reads through MiXCR, listing each CDR3 protein once. The sample holds approximately 730,000 distinct CDR3 sequences; approximately 14% are singletons and the top ten take less than 7%. These data come from a study of response to subunit inactivated influenza vaccine. Study-wide results and limits: The authors suggested that few new T cells are recruited per seasonal influenza vaccination.

This specimen was PBMCs from blood, taken 14 to 15 days before vaccination. The rearrangement links TRBV20-1 to TRBJ2-7; 9 bases agree with TRBD1. This sequence was found in a man aged 45 to 65 who received an inactivated influenza vaccine. The CDR3 sequence is CSAITRTGESEQYF. In DNA, the CDR3 is TGCAGTGCCATTACTAGGACAGGGGAAAGCGAGCAGTACTTC.